The 6 T cell receptor beta chains below all came from one sample that was sequenced in a study of glioma-infiltrating T cells. The iRepertoire nested amplicon-rescue multiplex PCR amplified TCR alpha and beta CDR3s from RNA. TCRdb re-analysed the multiplex PCR reads in MiXCR, keeping a single row per CDR3 protein. The table has around 43,000 distinct CDR3 sequences, 20% to 25% seen once. Input material: glioma tissue, nonneoplastic brain tissue, or PBMCs (not recorded which). The receptors were gathered from a human donor with low-grade glioma or glioblastoma, undergoing nonglioma brain surgery, or in good health (not recorded which).

The chain recombines TRBV3-1 with TRBJ2-3, with TRBD2 identical over 12 bases. Germline CDR1 reads LGHDT; CDR2 reads YNNKEL (reference sequence). The J segment lost 6 bases and the V segment lost 2 bases, leaving 6 bases of the junction unmatched. The CDR3 spans 16 residues. Written as DNA, the CDR3 is TGTGCCAGCAGCCAAAATCTAGCGGGAGGGGCGGATACGCAGTATTTT. Amino acids: CASSQNLAGGADTQYF.

This clonotype was seen at least ten times. The rearrangement joins TRBV7-7 to TRBJ1-6; D gene unclear. This CDR3 has 15 amino acids. Germline values: CDR1 SSHAT, CDR2 FNYEAQ (reference sequence). The germline V and J ends were trimmed by 5 bases and 5 bases, with 13 bases remaining between them. CDR3 DNA: TGTGCCAGCAGCCCGCCTTCGGTCCATAATTCACCCCTCCACTTT. Translated: CASSPPSVHNSPLHF.

This clonotype was counted at least ten times. The chain couples TRBV7-9 to TRBJ2-1; D gene ambiguous. The CDR3 length is 13 residues. Germline assignment: CDR1 SEHNR and CDR2 FQNEAQ (reference sequence). Trimming stripped 5 bases from V and 5 bases from J, with 10 bases between. DNA of the CDR3: TGTGCCAGCAGCCCGAATTCGAACAATGAGCAGTTCTTC. Its translation is CASSPNSNNEQFF.

This clonotype came up many times. This rearrangement joins TRBV12-3 or TRBV12-4 to TRBJ1-5, with D unresolved. This CDR3 is built from 13 residues. The V end lost 6 bases, the J end lost 7 bases, and 13 bases lay between the germline ends. CDR3 loop: CASRGFGEQPQHF. CDR3 nucleotide sequence: TGTGCCAGCAGAGGCTTCGGCGAACAGCCCCAGCATTTT.

This clonotype was seen at least ten times. V is TRBV28 and J is TRBJ1-1; D unresolved. This CDR3 contains 12 residues. V dropped 1 base and J dropped 6 bases, with 6 bases sitting between them. Germline loops: CDR1 MDHEN, CDR2 SYDVKM. The CDR3 loop reads CASSLSASEAFF. The CDR3 DNA reads TGTGCCAGCAGTTTATCCGCTTCTGAAGCTTTCTTT. Complete variable domain (other parts from reference TRBV28 and TRBJ1-1): DVKVTQSSRYLVKRTGEKVFLECVQDMDHENMFWYRQDPGLGLRLIYFSYDVKMKEKGDIPEGYSVSREKKERFSLILESASTNQTSMYLCASSLSASEAFFGQGTRLTVV.

At least ten counts were recorded for this clonotype. This chain links TRBV20-1 with TRBJ1-1; tentative D call: TRBD1 (5 bases). Germline loops: CDR1 DFQATT, CDR2 SNEGSKA (reference sequence). Trimming took 3 bases from V and 1 from J, leaving 18 bases between them. This CDR3 is 16 amino acids long. CDR3 in amino acids: CSASWGRGWGNTEAFF. CDR3 nucleotides: TGCAGTGCTAGTTGGGGACGGGGCTGGGGGAACACTGAAGCTTTCTTT.